These 5 T cell receptor beta chains were all obtained from the same sample, sequenced in a study of CD8 T cells in Susac syndrome (dated by TCRdb to between 2018 and 2020). Libraries were prepared through the immunoSEQ multiplex PCR assay. RNA was extracted using the RNeasy kit, and about 0.45 to 1 ug of the RNA was reverse transcribed with random hexamers. TCRdb redid the processing of the public reads, applying fastp at Q25 and MiXCR, and retained in-frame beta chains. All rows with the same CDR3 protein become a single entry with the most common DNA and genes. The sample has 330,000 or so distinct CDR3 sequences on record, roughly 85% of them singletons. The top ten clonotypes cover roughly 0.22% of the sample. The sequenced sample was CD8+ T cells from PBMCs. These receptor sequences come from a human donor with multiple sclerosis.

The rearrangement links TRBV5-5 to TRBJ2-3; D could derive from TRBD1 or TRBD2 (5 bases each). The CDR3 runs 15 residues. V lost 1 base and J lost 2, with 11 bases in between. The germline V gene encodes CDR1 SGHKS and CDR2 YYEKEE (reference sequence). The CDR3: CASSLRDAFTDTQYF. Here the CDR3 DNA reads TGTGCCAGCAGCTTGCGGGACGCCTTCACAGATACGCAGTATTTT.

The gene calls are TRBV11-2 and TRBJ2-5, with D possibly TRBD1 on 5 matching bases. The CDR3 totals 15 residues. Per germline, CDR1 SGHAT and CDR2 FQNNGV. V was trimmed by 2 bases and J by 5 bases, leaving 15 bases between them. This CDR3 is CASSLLNQGGETQYF. CDR3 bases: TGTGCCAGCAGCTTATTAAATCAGGGTGGGGAGACCCAGTACTTC.

This clonotype was recorded only once. The chain is built from TRBV28 and TRBJ2-3; 10 bases agree with TRBD1. Germline V gene data show CDR1 as MDHEN and CDR2 as SYDVKM. This CDR3 contains 15 residues. J lost 2 bases, V lost 2 bases, and 1 base had no gene match. The CDR3 DNA follows: TGTGCCAGCAGTTTAGGGACAGGGGTCACAGATACGCAGTATTTT. It yields the protein CASSLGTGVTDTQYF.

This clonotype was detected only a few times. The rearrangement uses TRBV28 and TRBJ2-7; tentative D call: TRBD1 (6 bases). Trimming pared 1 base from V and 1 base from J, leaving 14 bases between. Germline-derived CDR1 and CDR2 are MDHEN and SYDVKM. There are 16 residues in the CDR3. CDR3 region: CASSLLQGPFSYEQYF. The CDR3 DNA follows: TGTGCCAGCAGTTTATTGCAGGGGCCTTTTTCCTACGAGCAGTACTTC.

This sequence joins TRBV28 and TRBJ2-7; D remains unclear. The CDR3 has 13 amino acids. Trimming shortened V by 3 bases and J by 7 bases, and 13 bases separated the two germline ends. Per the germline V gene, CDR1 is MDHEN and CDR2 is SYDVKM. This chain's CDR3 is CASSFEEPREQYF. In DNA form, the CDR3 reads TGTGCCAGCAGTTTCGAGGAACCTCGGGAGCAGTACTTC.